A single sample is the source of the 11 T cell receptor beta chains below, sequenced in a study of early T cells in non-severe SARS-CoV-2 infection. TCRdb reprocessed the 5' RACE reads with MiXCR, giving one entry per CDR3 protein. Of some 64,000 distinct CDR3 sequences listed, 7% to 10% are singletons. Sequenced here: whole blood, sampled at baseline. The source is an adult who was a healthcare worker with PCR-confirmed SARS-CoV-2 infection or an uninfected control (not recorded which).

This clonotype was recorded many times. The chain uses TRBV19 and TRBJ1-1; no definite D call. V shed 3 bases and J shed 4 bases, with 9 bases lying between them. CDR3 length: 13 residues. In germline, CDR1 is LNHDA, CDR2 SQIVND (reference sequence). The CDR3 DNA is TGTGCCAGTAGTATGGAGTGGGGCACTGAAGCTTTCTTT. Protein product: CASSMEWGTEAFF.

The rearrangement links TRBV5-1 to TRBJ2-2; 9 bases line up with TRBD2. CDR1 is SGHRS, CDR2 YFSETQ, per germline. V was pared by 0 bases and J by 6 bases, with 6 bases of the junction left unmatched. The CDR3 loop spans 16 amino acids. The CDR3 DNA sequence: TGCGCCAGCAGCTTGGTTAGCGGGAGTTTCGCCGGGGAGCTGTTTTTT. Amino acid sequence: CASSLVSGSFAGELFF.

The chain links TRBV5-6 to TRBJ2-5; 7 bases are a match to TRBD1. Germline V gives CDR1 SGHDT, CDR2 YYEEEE. Trimming cost V 4 bases and J 11 bases; bases outside gene matches: 11. This CDR3 region has 13 residues. CDR3 bases: TGTGCCAGCAGCCCCCGGGACAGAGAAAAGCAGTACTTC. This sequence encodes CASSPRDREKQYF.

This clonotype was recorded many times. V gene TRBV6-6 combines with J gene TRBJ2-3; D is possibly TRBD2 (6 bases). Germline lookup yields CDR1 MNHNY and CDR2 SVGAGI (reference sequence). CDR3 size: 18 residues. V lost 2 bases and J 1 base, leaving 19 bases between the germline ends. CDR3 sequence reads: CASSYVWAQRARTDTQYF. For the CDR3, the DNA is TGTGCCAGCAGTTACGTTTGGGCCCAGCGGGCCCGCACAGATACGCAGTATTTT.

This sequence joins TRBV3-1 and TRBJ2-5, with TRBD2 matching 8 bases. The V gene's germline CDR1 is LGHDT and CDR2 YNNKEL (reference sequence). This CDR3 has 15 amino acids. J lost 5 bases, V lost 4 bases, and 9 bases had no gene match. For the CDR3, the DNA is TGTGCCAGCAGCCCCGGTCCGGGAGGGCCCGAGACCCAGTACTTC. Amino acid sequence: CASSPGPGGPETQYF.

This clonotype has more than one count but fewer than ten. This chain joins TRBV5-1 and TRBJ2-5, with TRBD2 identical over 11 bases. V trimming: 3 bases; J trimming: 2 bases; junction bases outside the gene matches: 6. The CDR3 is 16 residues long. Germline values: CDR1 SGHRS, CDR2 YFSETQ. The DNA for the CDR3 is TGCGCCAGCAGCTCGGGTACTAGCGGGGGTCAAGAGACCCAGTACTTC. As protein: CASSSGTSGGQETQYF.

This clonotype was seen a handful of times. This rearrangement joins TRBV18 to TRBJ1-5; the match to TRBD1 covers 11 bases. Trimming removed 8 bases from V and 2 bases from J; junction bases left unmatched: 8. The CDR3 spans 16 residues. Germline CDR1 is KGHSH and CDR2 is LQKENI. CDR3 amino acids: CASQRDRGDGNQPQHF. The CDR3 DNA reads TGTGCCAGCCAGAGGGACAGGGGGGATGGCAATCAGCCCCAGCATTTT.

This chain connects TRBV5-1 to TRBJ1-2; tentatively, D is TRBD1 (6 bases). This CDR3 is 13 amino acids long. The ends were cut back, 0 bases at V and 10 bases at J, with 13 bases in the middle. CDR1 SGHRS and CDR2 YFSETQ come from the germline V gene. The CDR3 DNA sequence: TGCGCCAGCAGCTTGGAGGGACAATCTTTCTACACCTTC. This translates into CASSLEGQSFYTF.

This clonotype has a count of ten or more. The CDR3 protein is CASSQDPSGINEQFF. In DNA, the CDR3 is TGCGCCAGCAGCCAAGATCCTAGCGGGATAAATGAGCAGTTCTTC. The J gene is TRBJ2-1, the V gene TRBV4-1, with TRBD2 identical over 9 bases. J was trimmed by 7 bases and V by 0 bases; bases with no gene match: 4. The germline V gene encodes CDR1 MGHRA and CDR2 YSYEKL. CDR3 length equals 15 residues.

This clonotype was seen ten or more times. The chain combines TRBV5-1 with TRBJ2-5, with D possibly being TRBD2 (5 bases). Germline V CDR1 and CDR2: SGHRS, YFSETQ. Trimming left V 0 bases short and J 5 bases short, with 11 bases between. The CDR3 loop spans 14 amino acids. CDR3 DNA sequence: TGCGCCAGCAGCTTGGGAGGGCATGTCGAGACCCAGTACTTC. It is translated as CASSLGGHVETQYF. The full variable domain, its missing parts supplied by reference TRBV5-1 and TRBJ2-5, is KAGVTQTPRYLIKTRGQQVTLSCSPISGHRSVSWYQQTPGQGLQFLFEYFSETQRNKGNFPGRFSGRQFSNSRSEMNVSTLELGDSALYLCASSLGGHVETQYFGPGTRLLVL.

V usage is TRBV6-2 or TRBV6-3 and J usage is TRBJ2-7; 8 positions match TRBD1. In germline, CDR1 is MNHEY, CDR2 SVGEGT. The ends lost 5 bases at V and 2 bases at J; junction bases unmatched: 8. The CDR3 extends over 15 amino acids. The CDR3 here is CASSLTGGRTYEQYF. Written as DNA, the CDR3 is TGTGCCAGCAGTCTTACAGGGGGGCGAACCTACGAGCAGTACTTC.